These T cell receptor beta chains were read from a single sample in a study of T-cell reconstitution after alpha-beta-depleted transplantation in children. TCRdb called the PCR reads again in MiXCR, with one record for every CDR3 protein. Of approximately 630,000 distinct CDR3 sequences in the sample, over 10% were seen once. Material: PBMCs, obtained before TCRalphabeta/CD19-depleted stem cell transplant. The origin of the receptors is a girl aged 2 to 10 with congenital amegakaryocytic thrombocytopenia, due to receive a stem cell transplant. The CDR3 runs from the conserved cysteine through the conserved F or W. A D gene is named only where the DNA matches it firmly. Size tells how often a clone was seen (once, few, many) or the class of an expanded clone, and some rows leave it out.

j_call,d_call,clone_size,v_call,cdr3_aa,cdr3_nt
TRBJ1-4,TRBD1,many,TRBV28,CASSPGQSEKLFF,TGTGCCAGCAGTCCGGGACAGTCCGAAAAACTGTTTTTT
TRBJ2-1,TRBD2,many,TRBV7-6,CASSLVTGGDNEQFF,TGTGCCAGCAGCTTAGTTACGGGAGGGGACAATGAGCAGTTCTTC
TRBJ2-3,TRBD1,NA,TRBV28,CASRYPGQGQPQYF,TGTGCCAGCAGATATCCGGGACAGGGTCAGCCCCAGTATTTT
TRBJ2-7,NA,many,TRBV20-1,CSARVYKGEHRVYEQYF,TGCAGTGCTAGAGTGTATAAAGGGGAGCATCGGGTCTACGAGCAGTACTTC
TRBJ1-5,NA,NA,TRBV10-3,CAISESGGVQPQHF,TGTGCCATCAGTGAGTCTGGGGGGGTCCAGCCCCAGCATTTT
TRBJ2-7,TRBD2,few,TRBV5-6,CASSSLLAVYEQYF,TGTGCCAGCAGCTCCCTACTAGCGGTCTACGAGCAGTACTTC
TRBJ1-2,NA,few,TRBV7-2,CASSSHTYRGYTF,TGTGCCAGCAGCTCCCACACCTACCGTGGCTACACCTTC
TRBJ1-1,TRBD1,many,TRBV20-1,CSAPRGGFDTEAFF,TGCAGTGCTCCCAGGGGGGGGTTTGACACTGAAGCTTTCTTT
TRBJ2-7,TRBD1,NA,TRBV2,CASSGTGGNPYEQYF,TGTGCCAGCAGTGGGACAGGGGGAAACCCCTACGAGCAGTACTTC
TRBJ2-1,NA,few,TRBV12-3/TRBV12-4,CASSPLLAPPGNEQFF,TGTGCCAGCTCTCCCTTACTGGCGCCGCCCGGGAATGAGCAGTTCTTC
TRBJ2-2,TRBD2,many,TRBV20-1,CSARRQGSGTNTGELFF,TGCAGTGCTAGAAGGCAGGGTAGCGGGACGAACACCGGGGAGCTGTTTTTT
TRBJ2-5,TRBD1,many,TRBV5-1,CASSGDRHETQYF,TGCGCCAGCAGCGGGGACAGGCACGAGACCCAGTACTTC
TRBJ2-7,NA,NA,TRBV2,CASSDGLTYEQYF,TGTGCCAGCAGTGATGGCTTAACCTACGAGCAGTACTTC